This T cell receptor (beta chain) was sequenced in a study of post-analysis software for immune sequencing data. Study-wide results and limits: In patients, TRBV5-6, TRBV5-1 and TRBV20-1 belonged to 4 or 5 TRBV segments found more frequently than in controls. Multiple sclerosis patients showed significantly lower normalized Chao1 diversity than controls did.

Prepared libraries of TCR beta cDNA carried unique molecular identifiers. TCRdb independently ran MiXCR on the PCR reads; one entry per CDR3 protein. The sample lists roughly 400,000 distinct CDR3 sequences, over 30% occurring once. From germline, CDR1 is DFQATT and CDR2 SNEGSKA (reference sequence). The V gene lost 3 bases and the J gene lost 6 bases, with 17 bases spanning the gap. The CDR3 totals 14 residues. This clonotype came up a few times. The antigen is unknown. The chain is built from TRBV20-1 and TRBJ1-1, with TRBD1 as a possible D gene (6 bases). Sequencing was done on a sample of blood. The receptor was isolated from a girl aged 2-9 years with multiple sclerosis. The CDR3 DNA reads as TGCAGTGCTAGCCGGGACACAAGGAGCTCTGAAGCTTTCTTT. Translation: CSASRDTRSSEAFF.